The text below deals with one T cell receptor (beta chain). The sequence runs out 3 residues before the end of the CDR3; the remainder is reconstructed from the germline J gene. This sample is part of a study of T cells in women clearing cervical HPV infection. MY09/MY11 PCR detected cervical HPV DNA; dot-blot assigned genotypes. After removal of 0 bases from V and 0 bases from J, the junction contained 7 bases not matched to a gene. CDR1 is WNHNN, CDR2 SYGVQD, per germline (reference sequence). This CDR3 spans 19 amino acids. TCRdb's copy holds only in-frame clones and misses some; the assay was immunoSEQ multiplex PCR. The table counts more than 15,000 clones; approximately 11% lies in the top ten.

This sequence was found in a woman between 18 and 70 years old with a cervical HPV16 infection that either progressed to CIN3+ or cleared (not recorded which). The chain carries TRBV10-1 and TRBJ2-2; 10 bases are a match to TRBD2. Material: blood buffy coat. The CDR3 DNA, read in part, is TGCGCCAGCAGTGAGTCGAAGGGTCTAGCGGGAGCGAACACCGGGGAG. This translates into CASSESKGLAGANTGE. The whole CDR3 sequence is CASSESKGLAGANTGELFF.